A single sample is the source of the 14 T cell receptor beta chains below, sequenced in a study of blood T cell repertoires in COVID-19. Clones were read by immunoSEQ multiplex PCR, and TCRdb kept only the in-frame ones, dropping some. The sample comprises about 130,000 clones, roughly 84% of which are singletons, and 40% to 55% rests with the top ten. Sequences were obtained from peripheral blood. The receptors come from a human donor in a cohort sampled during active COVID-19.

J is TRBJ2-7 and V is TRBV28; maybe TRBD2 (5 bases). Germline V lookup: CDR1 MDHEN, CDR2 SYDVKM. Trimming took off 9 bases at V and 3 bases at J, with 15 bases between the two ends. The CDR3 is made up of 13 amino acids. CDR3 in DNA: TGTGCCAGTACCGGGATCAATCGCTACGAGCAGTACGTC. Amino acids: CASTGINRYEQYV.

The chain employs TRBV30 and TRBJ1-2; 7 nucleotides agree with TRBD1. Germline V lookup: CDR1 GTSNPN, CDR2 SVGIG (reference sequence). The CDR3 has 12 amino acids. The J segment lost 8 bases and the V segment lost 3 bases, leaving 6 bases of the junction unmatched. As DNA, the CDR3 is TGTGCCTGGAGCCGACAGGGTAAAGGCTACACCTTC. Residues: CAWSRQGKGYTF.

The V and J genes are TRBV28 and TRBJ2-3, with TRBD2 as a possible D gene (6 bases). Germline CDR1 reads MDHEN; CDR2 reads SYDVKM. The CDR3 totals 11 residues. Trimming removed 5 bases from V and 7 bases from J, with 7 bases in between. Written as DNA, the CDR3 is TGTGCCAGCAGTCGGGGGTATACGCAGTATTTT. It specifies CASSRGYTQYF. Supplemented by reference TRBV28 and TRBJ2-3, the full variable domain reads DVKVTQSSRYLVKRTGEKVFLECVQDMDHENMFWYRQDPGLGLRLIYFSYDVKMKEKGDIPEGYSVSREKKERFSLILESASTNQTSMYLCASSRGYTQYFGPGTRLTVL.

The chain combines TRBV29-1 with TRBJ2-1; no reliable D call. The CDR3 is 13 amino acids. The germline V and J ends were trimmed by 7 bases and 6 bases, with 16 bases remaining between them. Germline CDR1 is SQVTM and CDR2 is ANQGSEA. In nucleotides, the CDR3 is TGCAGCGCCAATTTCGGTGGCGGCAATGAGCAGTTCTTC. The encoded protein is CSANFGGGNEQFF.

This clone occurred a few times. The gene calls are TRBV5-8 and TRBJ2-7, with 7 nucleotides matching TRBD1. Germline CDR1 SGHTS, CDR2 YDEGEE. V lost 2 bases to trimming and J lost 3 bases; unmatched junction nucleotides: 5. This CDR3 is 14 amino acids long. CDR3 sequence: CASSFRTGSYEQYF. In DNA, the CDR3 is TGTGCCAGCAGCTTCCGGACAGGTAGCTACGAGCAGTACTTC.

The rearrangement links TRBV10-3 to TRBJ2-1, with D possibly TRBD2 on 5 matching bases. In germline, CDR1 is ENHRY, CDR2 SYGVKD. The CDR3 runs to 11 residues. The V end was cut by 8 bases, the J end by 7 bases, with 9 bases between. The CDR3 loop reads CAIRGGNEQFF. The CDR3 coding sequence is TGTGCCATCCGGGGTGGTAATGAGCAGTTCTTC.

The V call is TRBV9, the J call TRBJ2-3; TRBD2 matches 8 bases. V was pared by 4 bases and J by 1 base, with 2 bases of the junction left unmatched. This CDR3 comprises 14 residues. The germline V gene encodes CDR1 SGDLS and CDR2 YYNGEE. CDR3 in amino acids: CASSFSGGTDTQYF. The CDR3 region has the DNA TGTGCCAGCAGCTTTAGCGGGGGCACAGATACGCAGTATTTT.

The chain recombines TRBV11-2 with TRBJ1-2; 10 bases are shared with TRBD1. CDR1 is SGHAT, CDR2 FQNNGV, per germline. V gave up 5 bases and J gave up 7 bases; unmatched junction bases: 7. This CDR3 is built from 14 residues. The CDR3 protein is CASSPTTGGGGYTF. CDR3 nucleotides: TGTGCCAGCAGCCCAACGACAGGGGGCGGTGGCTACACCTTC.

In its sample, this clone was seen a few times. Other nucleotide sequences from this sample produce the same CDR3. V and J are TRBV12-3 or TRBV12-4 and TRBJ2-1, with D unclear. Trimming cost V 4 bases and J 7 bases, with 5 bases left between them. The CDR3 loop spans 11 amino acids. The CDR3 protein is CASSYNNEQFF. In nucleotides, the CDR3 is TGTGCCAGCAGTTACAATAATGAGCAGTTCTTC.

The chain couples TRBV28 to TRBJ1-6; no clear D gene. Germline V CDR1 and CDR2: MDHEN, SYDVKM. V was trimmed by 5 bases and J by 6 bases, leaving 14 bases between them. CDR3 length: 15 residues. The CDR3: CASSHGGPTNSPLHF. In nucleotides, the CDR3 is TGTGCCAGCAGTCATGGAGGGCCTACTAATTCACCCCTCCACTTT.

This clone turned up a few times. The rearrangement links TRBV12-3 or TRBV12-4 to TRBJ2-6, with unresolved D. Trimming removed 9 bases at V and 1 base at J, with 7 bases between. CDR3 length equals 13 residues. The CDR3 region is CASLRSGANVLTF. CDR3 nucleotide sequence: TGTGCCAGTCTCCGGTCTGGGGCCAACGTCCTGACTTTC.

A few counts support this clone. The rearrangement joins TRBV5-1 to TRBJ1-4; no clear D gene. V shed 5 bases and J shed 0 bases, with 8 bases lying between them. The length of the CDR3 is 14 residues. Looked up from germline, CDR1 is SGHRS and CDR2 is YFSETQ. The CDR3 region is CASRALATNEKLFF. CDR3 in DNA: TGCGCCAGCAGGGCCCTTGCAACTAATGAAAAACTGTTTTTT.

By its share, this clone is medium-sized. The V and J genes are TRBV7-8 and TRBJ1-5, with TRBD1 identical over 7 bases. Germline-derived CDR1 and CDR2 are SGHVS and FQNEAQ. V lost 3 bases to trimming and J lost 4 bases; unmatched junction nucleotides: 6. The CDR3 has 15 residues. CDR3 DNA: TGTGCCAGCAGCTTCAGGGGGGTGTTTAATCAGCCCCAGCATTTT. This sequence encodes CASSFRGVFNQPQHF.

The table lists this clone with a count of one. The chain couples TRBV7-3 to TRBJ2-1; TRBD2 matches at 9 bases. The length of the CDR3 is 14 residues. The germline CDR1 and CDR2 sequences are SGHTA and FQGTGA. V lost 5 bases and J lost 8; bases outside the gene matches: 7. The CDR3 region is CASSLAGRWDEQFF. CDR3 bases: TGTGCCAGCAGCCTAGCGGGGCGCTGGGATGAGCAGTTCTTC.